This entry lists 23 T cell receptor beta chains sequenced from one sample in a study of CD8 T cells in Susac syndrome. RNA amounts of roughly 0.5 to 1 ug underwent reverse transcription with random hexamers. TCRdb used MiXCR to reprocess the immunoSEQ multiplex PCR reads, holding one entry per CDR3 protein. The data show over 100,000 distinct CDR3 sequences, around 93% seen once. Sequenced input: CD8+ T cells from PBMCs. The receptors were sampled from a human donor in good health.

This chain uses TRBV28 with TRBJ1-2, with TRBD1 matching 10 bases. The CDR3 has 13 amino acids. The V gene's germline CDR1 is MDHEN and CDR2 SYDVKM. The junction had 8 bases not matched to a gene; V was cut back by 8 bases and J by 8 bases. The CDR3 region has the DNA TGTGCCAGCTGGAGACAGGGGGCGAGGGGCTACACCTTC. The encoded protein is CASWRQGARGYTF.

The V and J genes are TRBV5-1 and TRBJ1-5; 12 nucleotides match TRBD1. The CDR3 extends over 16 amino acids. Per the germline V gene, CDR1 is SGHRS and CDR2 is YFSETQ. The V segment lost 3 bases and the J segment 3 bases; nucleotides outside the gene matches: 4. The DNA for the CDR3 is TGCGCCAGCAGCTCCGGGACAGGGGGCTTCAATCAGCCCCAGCATTTT. Amino acids: CASSSGTGGFNQPQHF.

V is TRBV7-2 and J is TRBJ2-5, with a tentative D call TRBD1 (5 bases). The germline V gene encodes CDR1 SGHTA and CDR2 FQGNSA. CDR3 size: 14 residues. V dropped 7 bases and J dropped 3 bases, with 15 bases sitting between them. The CDR3 region is CASTRHVREETQYF. The DNA for the CDR3 is TGTGCCAGCACCCGTCACGTCAGGGAAGAGACCCAGTACTTC.

The chain recombines TRBV5-1 with TRBJ2-5, with TRBD1 identical over 9 bases. Germline CDR1 is SGHRS and CDR2 is YFSETQ. The CDR3 extends over 15 amino acids. With V trimmed by 2 bases and J by 4 bases, 6 bases remained unmatched. In DNA, the CDR3 is TGCGCCAGCAGCTTCTCCGGGACAGGGAGAGAGACCCAGTACTTC. It yields the protein CASSFSGTGRETQYF.

V gene TRBV5-1 combines with J gene TRBJ2-1, with D tentatively TRBD2 (6 bases). The V end lost 4 bases, the J end lost 9 bases, and 14 bases lay between the germline ends. The CDR3 is 13 residues long. Germline lookup yields CDR1 SGHRS and CDR2 YFSETQ. In DNA form, the CDR3 reads TGCGCCAGCAGCCCGGAGGGGTTGGCTGAGCAGTTCTTC. The encoded protein is CASSPEGLAEQFF.

This sequence joins TRBV21-1 and TRBJ1-1; the table's D call of TRBD1 was not tested on the DNA. TRBV21-1 is termed a pseudogene. The CDR3 runs to 16 residues. The DNA of the CDR3 is TGTGCCAGCCACAAGGACAGCAGAGAATGGGAGACTGAAGCTTTCTTT. Residues: CASHKDSREWETEAFF.

The V and J genes are TRBV28 and TRBJ2-4; TRBD1 aligns across 8 bases. V was pared by 1 base and J by 8 bases, with 13 bases of the junction left unmatched. In germline, CDR1 is MDHEN, CDR2 SYDVKM. This CDR3 is 17 amino acids long. The CDR3 loop is CASSLLGRGRGYDIQYF. The CDR3 DNA follows: TGTGCCAGCAGTTTATTAGGCAGGGGGCGCGGCTATGACATTCAGTACTTC.

This sequence joins TRBV9 and TRBJ2-7, with a tentative D call TRBD2 (6 bases). The germline V gene encodes CDR1 SGDLS and CDR2 YYNGEE. The CDR3 length is 13 residues. The V and J ends lost 4 bases and 3 bases respectively, with 11 bases between them. CDR3: CASSPGGGYEQYF. Here the CDR3 DNA reads TGTGCCAGCAGCCCCGGGGGTGGCTACGAGCAGTACTTC.

The rearrangement joins TRBV12-3 or TRBV12-4 to TRBJ2-1, with D possibly being TRBD1 (5 bases). There are 15 residues in the CDR3. V lost 7 bases to trimming and J lost 4 bases, with 17 bases between them. The CDR3 bases are TGTGCCAGCACCCTTCCGTCTAGGGGTTACAATGAGCAGTTCTTC. Translation gives CASTLPSRGYNEQFF.

This rearrangement joins TRBV7-2 to TRBJ1-5, with D possibly TRBD1 on 6 matching bases. This CDR3 is 16 amino acids long. The germline V and J ends were trimmed by 4 bases and 3 bases, with 16 bases remaining between them. Germline CDR1 is SGHTA and CDR2 is FQGNSA. DNA of the CDR3: TGTGCCAGCAGCTCGACCGTACAGGGCTACAATCAGCCCCAGCATTTT. Protein sequence: CASSSTVQGYNQPQHF.

The chain employs TRBV9 and TRBJ1-2; 11 nucleotides align to TRBD1. The CDR3 extends over 16 amino acids. V was clipped by 0 bases and J by 4 bases; unmatched bases: 5. CDR1 and CDR2 (germline): SGDLS, YYNGEE. CDR3 in DNA: TGTGCCAGCAGCGTAGTGGGGACAGGGGGACCCTATGGCTACACCTTC. The encoded protein is CASSVVGTGGPYGYTF. Full variable domain (remainder filled in from reference TRBV9 and TRBJ1-2): DSGVTQTPKHLITATGQRVTLRCSPRSGDLSVYWYQQSLDQGLQFLIQYYNGEERAKGNILERFSAQQFPDLHSELNLSSLELGDSALYFCASSVVGTGGPYGYTFGSGTRLTVV.

V is TRBV5-1 and J is TRBJ2-5; 7 nucleotides agree with TRBD2. The CDR3 is made up of 16 amino acids. V was pared by 0 bases and J by 4 bases, with 9 bases of the junction left unmatched. Germline V gene data show CDR1 as SGHRS and CDR2 as YFSETQ. CDR3: CASSLARAGAGETQYF. In DNA form, the CDR3 reads TGCGCCAGCAGCTTGGCCCGCGCGGGAGCAGGAGAGACCCAGTACTTC.

This clonotype was detected once. The chain recombines TRBV20-1 with TRBJ2-7, with D hard to call. CDR1 and CDR2 (germline): DFQATT, SNEGSKA (reference sequence). V was shortened by 1 base and J by 0 bases, with 16 bases between the two germline ends. The CDR3 is made up of 16 amino acids. CDR3 protein: CSARVDFSFSSYEQYF. DNA for the CDR3: TGCAGTGCTAGAGTCGACTTCTCCTTCAGCTCCTACGAGCAGTACTTC.

This chain links TRBV4-2 with TRBJ1-2; tentatively, D is TRBD1 (6 bases). CDR3 size: 15 residues. Germline V gives CDR1 LGHNA, CDR2 YNFKEQ. Between the trimmed V and J ends, which lost 0 bases and 7 bases, there was a span of 15 bases. The CDR3, as DNA: TGTGCCAGCAGCCAAGATTGGGGCAGGGGAGGTGGCTACACCTTC. This encodes CASSQDWGRGGGYTF.

The count of this clonotype is one. Here the CDR3 reads CSVIRANNEQFF. CDR3 DNA: TGCAGCGTTATCCGAGCTAACAATGAGCAGTTCTTC. The gene calls are TRBV29-1 and TRBJ2-1; D is unclear. From germline, CDR1 is SQVTM and CDR2 ANQGSEA. V was pared by 5 bases and J by 5 bases, with 10 bases between. The CDR3 length is 12 residues.

The chain recombines TRBV5-1 with TRBJ2-3, with TRBD1 identical over 9 bases. The CDR3 extends over 17 amino acids. V shed 5 bases and J 2 bases; nucleotides not matched to a gene: 12. The germline CDR1 and CDR2 sequences are SGHRS and YFSETQ. DNA of the CDR3: TGCGCCAGCAGTCCCCTATTACAGGGGGCGAACACAGATACGCAGTATTTT. Amino acid sequence: CASSPLLQGANTDTQYF. Using reference TRBV5-1 and TRBJ2-3 for the parts outside the CDR3, the full variable domain is KAGVTQTPRYLIKTRGQQVTLSCSPISGHRSVSWYQQTPGQGLQFLFEYFSETQRNKGNFPGRFSGRQFSNSRSEMNVSTLELGDSALYLCASSPLLQGANTDTQYFGPGTRLTVL.

V gene TRBV29-1 combines with J gene TRBJ2-7; no reliable D call. V was pared by 7 bases and J by 6 bases, with 16 bases between. The CDR3 totals 12 residues. CDR1 is SQVTM and CDR2 is ANQGSEA in the germline V gene. As DNA, the CDR3 is TGCAGCGCAATCGACCCGTCTGGCGAGCAGTACTTC. Translation: CSAIDPSGEQYF.

The chain couples TRBV29-1 to TRBJ2-1; D remains ambiguous. Germline loops: CDR1 SQVTM, CDR2 ANQGSEA. V was cut by 1 base and J by 6 bases, with 10 bases left in between. The CDR3 runs 13 residues. The CDR3 DNA sequence: TGCAGCGTTGAAGTTATACGGCTCAATGAGCAGTTCTTC. It yields the protein CSVEVIRLNEQFF.

This chain joins TRBV24-1 and TRBJ2-1; 9 bases map to TRBD1. CDR1 and CDR2 (germline): KGHDR, SFDVKD. Losses at the gene ends were 1 base for V and 15 bases for J; bases not matched to a gene: 3. The CDR3 is 12 residues long. CDR3: CATSDFRDRVFF. The CDR3 region has the DNA TGTGCCACCAGTGATTTCCGGGACAGGGTGTTCTTC.

This chain connects TRBV19 to TRBJ1-2; D unclear. CDR3 length: 15 amino acids. Germline V gene sequence: CDR1 LNHDA, CDR2 SQIVND (reference sequence). The germline V and J ends were trimmed by 9 bases and 2 bases, with 19 bases remaining between them. DNA of the CDR3: TGTGCCAGCAGACCCAACGGGGTCCCCAACTATGGCTACACCTTC. It translates to CASRPNGVPNYGYTF.

The chain has TRBV6-4 and TRBJ2-2, with D perhaps TRBD2 (5 bases). The CDR3 is made up of 14 amino acids. Germline V CDR1 and CDR2: MRHNA, SNTAGT. Trimming removed 4 bases at V and 0 bases at J, with 6 bases between. The CDR3 reads CASSGESNTGELFF. The CDR3, as DNA: TGTGCCAGCAGTGGGGAGTCGAACACCGGGGAGCTGTTTTTT.

The V gene is TRBV29-1, the J gene TRBJ1-4; the D is unclear. The CDR3 is 13 residues long. Germline V CDR1 and CDR2: SQVTM, ANQGSEA. Trimming took 3 bases from V and 8 from J, leaving 13 bases between them. Here the CDR3 DNA reads TGCAGCGTTGAGGACTACCGGGGAGAAAAACTGTTTTTT. As protein: CSVEDYRGEKLFF.

This chain uses TRBV11-2 with TRBJ1-1; 7 positions agree with TRBD1. The V segment lost 1 base and the J segment 3 bases; nucleotides outside the gene matches: 11. The CDR3 totals 17 residues. Germline CDR1 and CDR2: SGHAT and FQNNGV. CDR3 sequence: CASSLARDREAYTEAFF. Here the CDR3 DNA reads TGTGCCAGCAGCTTAGCCCGCGACAGGGAGGCCTACACTGAAGCTTTCTTT.